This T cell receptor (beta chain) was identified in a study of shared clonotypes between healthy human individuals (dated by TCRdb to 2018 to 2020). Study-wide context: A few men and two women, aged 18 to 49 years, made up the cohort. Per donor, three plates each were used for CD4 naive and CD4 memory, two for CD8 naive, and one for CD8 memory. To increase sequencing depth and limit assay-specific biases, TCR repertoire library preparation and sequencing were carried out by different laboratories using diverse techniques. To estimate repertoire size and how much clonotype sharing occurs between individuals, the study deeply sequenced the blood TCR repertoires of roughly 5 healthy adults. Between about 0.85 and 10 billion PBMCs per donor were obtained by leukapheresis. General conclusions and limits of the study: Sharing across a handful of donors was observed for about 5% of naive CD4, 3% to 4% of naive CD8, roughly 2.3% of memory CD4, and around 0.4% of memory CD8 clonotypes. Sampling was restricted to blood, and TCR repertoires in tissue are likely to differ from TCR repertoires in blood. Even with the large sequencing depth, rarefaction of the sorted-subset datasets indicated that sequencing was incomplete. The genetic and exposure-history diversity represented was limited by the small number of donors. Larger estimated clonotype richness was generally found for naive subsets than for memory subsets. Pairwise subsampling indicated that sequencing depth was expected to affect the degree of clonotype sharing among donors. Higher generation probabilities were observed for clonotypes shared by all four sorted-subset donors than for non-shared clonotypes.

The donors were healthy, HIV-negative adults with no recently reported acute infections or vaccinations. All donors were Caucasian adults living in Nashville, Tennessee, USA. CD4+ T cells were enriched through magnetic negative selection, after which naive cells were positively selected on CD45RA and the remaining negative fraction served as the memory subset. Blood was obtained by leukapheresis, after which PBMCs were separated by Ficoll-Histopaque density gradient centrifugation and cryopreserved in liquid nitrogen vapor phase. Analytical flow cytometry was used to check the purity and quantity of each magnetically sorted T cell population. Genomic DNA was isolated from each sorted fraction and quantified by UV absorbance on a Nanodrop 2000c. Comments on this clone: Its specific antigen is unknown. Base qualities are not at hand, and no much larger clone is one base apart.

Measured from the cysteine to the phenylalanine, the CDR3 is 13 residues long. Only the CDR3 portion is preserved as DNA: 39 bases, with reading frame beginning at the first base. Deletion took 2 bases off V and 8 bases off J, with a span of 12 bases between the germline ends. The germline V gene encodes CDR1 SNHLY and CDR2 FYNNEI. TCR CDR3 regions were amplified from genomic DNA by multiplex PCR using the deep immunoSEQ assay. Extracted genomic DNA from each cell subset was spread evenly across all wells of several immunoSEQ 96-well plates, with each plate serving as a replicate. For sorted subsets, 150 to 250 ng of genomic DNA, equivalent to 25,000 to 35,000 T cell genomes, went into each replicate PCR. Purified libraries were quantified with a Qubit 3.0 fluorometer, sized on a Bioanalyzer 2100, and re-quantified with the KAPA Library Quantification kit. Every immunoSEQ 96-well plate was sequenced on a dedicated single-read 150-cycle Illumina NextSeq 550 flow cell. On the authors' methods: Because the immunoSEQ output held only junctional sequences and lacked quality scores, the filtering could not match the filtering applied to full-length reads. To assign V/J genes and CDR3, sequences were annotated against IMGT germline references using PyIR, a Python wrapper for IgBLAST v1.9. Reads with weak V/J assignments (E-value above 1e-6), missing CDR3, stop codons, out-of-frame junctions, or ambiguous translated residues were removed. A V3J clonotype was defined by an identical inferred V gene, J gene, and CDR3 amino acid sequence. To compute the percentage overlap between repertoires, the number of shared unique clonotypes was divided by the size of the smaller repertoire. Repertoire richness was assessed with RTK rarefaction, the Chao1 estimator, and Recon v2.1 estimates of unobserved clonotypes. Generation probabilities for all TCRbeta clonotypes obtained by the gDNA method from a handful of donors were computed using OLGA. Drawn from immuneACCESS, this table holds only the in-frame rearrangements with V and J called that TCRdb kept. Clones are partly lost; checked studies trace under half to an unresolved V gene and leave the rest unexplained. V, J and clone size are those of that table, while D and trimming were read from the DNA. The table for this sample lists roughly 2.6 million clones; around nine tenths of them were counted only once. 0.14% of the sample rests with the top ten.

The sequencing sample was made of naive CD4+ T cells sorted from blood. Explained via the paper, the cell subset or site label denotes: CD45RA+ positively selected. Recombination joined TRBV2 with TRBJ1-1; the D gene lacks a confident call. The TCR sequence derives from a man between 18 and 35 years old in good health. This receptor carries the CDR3 CASSEPGRIEAFF. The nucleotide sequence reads TGTGCCAGCAGTGAACCGGGCCGAATAGAAGCTTTCTTT.